These 32 T cell receptor beta chains were sequenced from one sample in a study of cytomegalovirus exposure and HLA in healthy donors. Primers: 60 Vbeta forward and 13 Jbeta reverse. Data came from immunoSEQ multiplex PCR; TCRdb stores just in-frame clones and leaves some out. The sample has 160,000 or so clones; 70% to 80% are singletons. Sequencing was done on a sample of PBMCs. The receptors derive from a woman aged 50 to 60 in good health and CMV-seronegative.

In this sample, this clone turned up once. The chain combines TRBV18 with TRBJ2-2; D remains ambiguous. The germline V gene encodes CDR1 KGHSH and CDR2 LQKENI. V was cut by 1 base and J by 2 bases, with 8 bases left in between. This CDR3 is built from 15 residues. The CDR3 spells CASSPRAENTGELFF. DNA of the CDR3: TGTGCCAGCTCACCACGCGCGGAAAACACCGGGGAGCTGTTTTTT.

The chain is built from TRBV21-1 and TRBJ1-6; the table's D call, TRBD1, has no DNA check behind it. TRBV21-1 has pseudogene status. The CDR3 is 17 residues long. Here the CDR3 DNA reads TGTGCCAGCAGCATATCTGACAGGGCGGAGTATAATTCACCCCTCCACTTT. Encoded protein: CASSISDRAEYNSPLHF.

This clone was observed a single time. The chain joins TRBV14 to TRBJ2-1; maybe TRBD2 (7 bases). This CDR3 spans 16 amino acids. Deletions cut 4 bases from V and 8 bases from J, with 21 bases between. The V gene's germline CDR1 is SGHDN and CDR2 FVKESK. The CDR3 is CASSPGKGGTKYEQFF. In DNA form, the CDR3 reads TGTGCCAGCAGCCCCGGCAAGGGGGGGACTAAATATGAGCAGTTCTTC.

The chain uses TRBV9 and TRBJ2-1, with 12 bases that match TRBD2. The J segment lost 3 bases and the V segment lost 0 bases, leaving 4 bases of the junction unmatched. The CDR3 loop spans 17 amino acids. The V gene's germline CDR1 is SGDLS and CDR2 YYNGEE. The CDR3 is CASSVEAGLAGYNEQFF. CDR3 bases: TGTGCCAGCAGCGTAGAAGCGGGACTAGCGGGCTACAATGAGCAGTTCTTC. Variable domain in full (rest from reference TRBV9 and TRBJ2-1): DSGVTQTPKHLITATGQRVTLRCSPRSGDLSVYWYQQSLDQGLQFLIQYYNGEERAKGNILERFSAQQFPDLHSELNLSSLELGDSALYFCASSVEAGLAGYNEQFFGPGTRLTVL.

In nucleotides, the CDR3 is TGTGCCACCACCGTCGGACAAGCCGGACATTCACCCCTCCACTTT. This gives the protein CATTVGQAGHSPLHF. This chain links TRBV19 with TRBJ1-6; a weak D match, TRBD1 (5 bases). V lost 10 bases to trimming and J lost 8 bases, with 21 bases between them. Germline values: CDR1 LNHDA, CDR2 SQIVND (reference sequence). This CDR3 comprises 15 residues.

Concerning this clone itself: Lacking the conserved final phenylalanine or tryptophan, this CDR3 likely reflects a read error. It is unclear where the CDR3 begins or ends on the DNA, so no DNA is shown, and the CDR3 is as TCRdb lists it. This sequence joins TRBV19 and TRBJ1-1; no DNA check was done on the table's D call, TRBD1. The CDR3 sequence runs 8 residues, both termini included. The germline V gene has CDR1 LNHDA and CDR2 SQIVND (reference sequence). The CDR3 reads CASPRHPC.

This chain uses TRBV7-9 with TRBJ2-7, with D possibly being TRBD1 (6 bases). Germline V lookup: CDR1 SEHNR, CDR2 FQNEAQ (reference sequence). V was shortened by 3 bases and J by 12 bases, with 18 bases between the two germline ends. There are 13 residues in the CDR3. This CDR3 reads CASSFPGTLGRYF. The DNA of the CDR3 is TGTGCCAGCAGCTTTCCCGGGACATTGGGTCGGTACTTC. Full variable domain (outside the CDR3, taken from reference TRBV7-9 and TRBJ2-7): DTGVSQNPRHKITKRGQNVTFRCDPISEHNRLYWYRQTLGQGPEFLTYFQNEAQLEKSRLLSDRFSAERPKGSFSTLEIQRTEQGDSAMYLCASSFPGTLGRYFGPGTRLTVT.

The chain combines TRBV2 with TRBJ2-3; 12 positions agree with TRBD2. The CDR3 loop spans 14 amino acids. Germline trimming cut 4 bases from V and 12 bases from J; bases unmatched to any gene: 8. Germline V gene sequence: CDR1 SNHLY, CDR2 FYNNEI. In DNA form, the CDR3 reads TGTGCCAGCAGTGGCACACGACTAGCGGGGGATCAGTATTTT. It yields the protein CASSGTRLAGDQYF.

DNA for the CDR3: TGCGCCAGCAGCTGGGCCCCCAGGGGCTTGAACAATGAGCAGTTCTTC. This gives the protein CASSWAPRGLNNEQFF. The genes are TRBV5-1 and TRBJ2-1, with TRBD1 as a possible D gene (6 bases). Trimming stripped 3 bases from V and 5 bases from J, with 18 bases between. This CDR3 contains 16 residues. Germline-derived CDR1 and CDR2 are SGHRS and YFSETQ.

The V gene is TRBV7-9, the J gene TRBJ2-1; tentative D call: TRBD1 (6 bases). V was cut by 2 bases and J by 5 bases, with 7 bases left in between. Germline CDR1 SEHNR, CDR2 FQNEAQ (reference sequence). CDR3 length: 13 residues. The DNA of the CDR3 is TGTGCCAGCAGCTTACAGGGGAACAATGAGCAGTTCTTC. It specifies CASSLQGNNEQFF.

The chain is built from TRBV6-1 and TRBJ2-5; a possible D gene is TRBD1 (5 bases). The CDR3 runs to 13 residues. Trimming pared 10 bases from V and 3 bases from J, leaving 15 bases between. Germline V gives CDR1 MNHNS, CDR2 SASEGT. This CDR3 reads CATTRAEEETQYF. The CDR3 DNA sequence: TGTGCCACCACCAGGGCAGAGGAAGAGACCCAGTACTTC.

The V call is TRBV5-1, the J call TRBJ2-1; TRBD2 might be the D (6 bases). CDR1 is SGHRS, CDR2 YFSETQ, per germline. V was trimmed by 4 bases and J by 6 bases, leaving 11 bases between them. This CDR3 spans 13 amino acids. DNA of the CDR3: TGCGCCAGCAGCCCTCGGGGGAGCAATGAGCAGTTCTTC. It yields the protein CASSPRGSNEQFF.

V usage is TRBV2 and J usage is TRBJ2-7; TRBD2 might be the D (5 bases). The germline V gene encodes CDR1 SNHLY and CDR2 FYNNEI. This CDR3 has 14 residues. Trimming cost V 8 bases and J 4 bases, with 18 bases left between them. The CDR3 loop reads CASSMLRAQYEQYF. The DNA for the CDR3 is TGTGCCAGCTCGATGTTGAGGGCCCAGTACGAGCAGTACTTC. Full variable domain (rest looked up from reference TRBV2 and TRBJ2-7): EPEVTQTPSHQVTQMGQEVILRCVPISNHLYFYWYRQILGQKVEFLVSFYNNEISEKSEIFDDQFSVERPDGSNFTLKIRSTKLEDSAMYFCASSMLRAQYEQYFGPGTRLTVT.

This clone was observed once. This rearrangement joins TRBV5-5 to TRBJ2-7, with 9 bases aligning to TRBD1. Germline CDR1 and CDR2: SGHKS and YYEKEE (reference sequence). J was trimmed by 5 bases and V by 2 bases; bases with no gene match: 8. The CDR3 loop spans 15 amino acids. The CDR3 loop reads CASSLPGQGVHEQYF. The CDR3 DNA reads as TGTGCCAGCAGCTTACCGGGACAGGGAGTCCACGAGCAGTACTTC.

The gene calls are TRBV5-1 and TRBJ2-3, with 11 bases fitting TRBD2. There are 18 residues in the CDR3. J lost 1 base, V lost 0 bases, and 7 bases had no gene match. CDR1 is SGHRS and CDR2 is YFSETQ in the germline V gene. Here the CDR3 DNA reads TGCGCCAGCAGCTTGGGTAGCGGGGGGGCCGTGGGCACAGATACGCAGTATTTT. This translates into CASSLGSGGAVGTDTQYF.

The rearrangement joins TRBV19 to TRBJ1-1; a weak D match, TRBD1 (5 bases). The CDR3 contains 15 residues. In germline, CDR1 is LNHDA, CDR2 SQIVND (reference sequence). Trimming shortened V by 0 bases and J by 4 bases, and 12 bases separated the two germline ends. The CDR3, as DNA: TGTGCCAGTAGTATAGACGCAACGGGGGGCACTGAAGCTTTCTTT. This codes for CASSIDATGGTEAFF.

This rearrangement joins TRBV5-1 to TRBJ2-1; 16 nucleotides agree with TRBD2. Germline trimming cut 5 bases from V and 4 bases from J; bases unmatched to any gene: 9. The CDR3 is made up of 18 amino acids. CDR1 is SGHRS, CDR2 YFSETQ, per germline. This CDR3 is CASSAGTSGRAPYNEQFF. CDR3 DNA sequence: TGCGCCAGCAGTGCCGGGACTAGCGGGAGGGCACCTTACAATGAGCAGTTCTTC.

The CDR3 bases are TGTGCCAGCAGTGAACCTCTCGGACAGGTTGGAGGAAACACCATATATTTT. This encodes CASSEPLGQVGGNTIYF. This sequence joins TRBV6-1 and TRBJ1-3; 7 nucleotides match TRBD1. CDR1 MNHNS and CDR2 SASEGT come from the germline V gene. The CDR3 has 17 residues. V was clipped by 2 bases and J by 4 bases; unmatched bases: 11.

This clone was found a few times. The chain couples TRBV5-6 to TRBJ2-1, with 8 bases that match TRBD1. The V and J ends lost 4 bases and 9 bases, in that order; junction bases with no gene match: 9. Germline V CDR1 and CDR2: SGHDT, YYEEEE. This CDR3 has 14 amino acids. The CDR3 bases are TGTGCCAGCAGCGGGAGGACAGGGAAGGGTGAGCAGTTCTTC. Its protein is CASSGRTGKGEQFF.

V is TRBV15 and J is TRBJ2-7; 11 bases line up with TRBD2. In germline, CDR1 is LNHNV, CDR2 YYDKDF (reference sequence). Trimming at V came to 4 bases and at J to 3 bases, leaving 5 bases not matched to a gene. The CDR3 totals 15 residues. The CDR3 loop reads CATSTPGLAVYEQYF. CDR3 DNA: TGTGCCACCAGCACACCGGGACTAGCGGTCTACGAGCAGTACTTC.

This clone appeared a few times. The chain carries TRBV15 and TRBJ1-1, with TRBD1 identical over 7 bases. The CDR3 is made up of 15 amino acids. V shed 3 bases, J shed 2 bases, and the junction held 6 bases outside the gene matches. Germline assignment: CDR1 LNHNV and CDR2 YYDKDF (reference sequence). This chain's CDR3 is CATSSPRQGNTEAFF. The DNA for the CDR3 is TGTGCCACCAGCAGCCCCAGACAGGGAAACACTGAAGCTTTCTTT.

The V and J genes are TRBV27 and TRBJ1-1, with 7 bases fitting TRBD1. V dropped 4 bases and J dropped 4; count of bases not matched to a gene: 6. CDR1 is MNHEY, CDR2 SMNVEV, per germline (reference sequence). This CDR3 has 14 amino acids. The CDR3 here is CASSWNPGGTEAFF. For the CDR3, the DNA is TGTGCCAGCAGTTGGAACCCAGGGGGCACTGAAGCTTTCTTT.

J is TRBJ2-7 and V is TRBV4-1; 8 nucleotides line up with TRBD1. This CDR3 region has 14 residues. Germline CDR1 reads MGHRA; CDR2 reads YSYEKL. V lost 3 bases to trimming and J lost 2 bases; unmatched junction nucleotides: 3. This CDR3 reads CASSQTRGPYEQYF. The CDR3 DNA follows: TGCGCCAGCAGCCAGACCAGGGGGCCCTACGAGCAGTACTTC.

V gene TRBV5-4 combines with J gene TRBJ1-2; 7 bases agree with TRBD1. Trimming cost V 3 bases and J 3 bases; bases outside gene matches: 2. This CDR3 contains 13 residues. CDR1 is SGHNT, CDR2 YYREEE, per germline (reference sequence). CDR3 nucleotides: TGTGCCAGCAGCTCGCAGGGGGACTATGGCTACACCTTC. It is translated as CASSSQGDYGYTF.

The chain combines TRBV7-2 with TRBJ1-3; 7 nucleotides match TRBD1. With V trimmed by 8 bases and J by 6 bases, 16 bases remained unmatched. Germline CDR1 and CDR2: SGHTA and FQGNSA. CDR3 length: 16 amino acids. This CDR3 is CASGDQTGLTPNTIYF. In DNA, the CDR3 is TGTGCCAGCGGAGACCAGACAGGGTTGACCCCAAACACCATATATTTT.

V and J are TRBV5-1 and TRBJ2-2; D is possibly TRBD2 (5 bases). Germline CDR1 is SGHRS and CDR2 is YFSETQ. This CDR3 has 14 residues. The ends were cut back, 0 bases at V and 5 bases at J, with 8 bases in the middle. CDR3 amino acids: CASSLATGTGELFF. CDR3 nucleotides: TGCGCCAGCAGCTTGGCCACGGGGACCGGGGAGCTGTTTTTT.

The CDR3 nucleotides read TGTGCCACCAGCAGCGGGACTAGCGGGAGGGTAGACGAGCAGTACTTC. This sequence encodes CATSSGTSGRVDEQYF. The chain uses TRBV15 and TRBJ2-7; 16 positions match TRBD2. This CDR3 region has 16 residues. V trimming: 3 bases; J trimming: 5 bases; junction bases outside the gene matches: 4. The V gene's germline CDR1 is LNHNV and CDR2 YYDKDF (reference sequence).

This chain links TRBV4-3 with TRBJ1-2; 7 bases are shared with TRBD1. CDR1 is LGHNA, CDR2 YSLEER, per germline. The CDR3 length is 15 residues. V lost 0 bases and J lost 3; bases outside the gene matches: 4. CDR3 nucleotides: TGCGCCAGCAGCCAAGATGCGAGGGGGCACTATGGCTACACCTTC. Protein sequence: CASSQDARGHYGYTF.

This chain joins TRBV4-3 and TRBJ1-6, with a possible D match to TRBD1 (5 bases). This CDR3 contains 14 residues. Germline-derived CDR1 and CDR2 are LGHNA and YSLEER. The germline V and J ends were trimmed by 2 bases and 7 bases, with 9 bases remaining between them. DNA for the CDR3: TGCGCCAGCAGCCAATTGGACACAAATTCACCCCTCCACTTT. Amino acid sequence: CASSQLDTNSPLHF.

The gene calls are TRBV2 and TRBJ2-6, with D unresolved. V lost 3 bases and J 2 bases, leaving 5 bases between the germline ends. Germline loops: CDR1 SNHLY, CDR2 FYNNEI. The CDR3 runs 14 residues. CDR3 sequence reads: CASSDRTGANVLTF. The DNA for the CDR3 is TGTGCCAGCAGTGACAGGACTGGGGCCAACGTCCTGACTTTC.

The chain joins TRBV5-1 to TRBJ2-2, with a weak D call TRBD1 (5 bases). Deletions cut 0 bases from V and 3 bases from J, with 9 bases between. This CDR3 region has 15 residues. Germline CDR1 reads SGHRS; CDR2 reads YFSETQ. The CDR3 loop reads CASSLADIYTGELFF. DNA for the CDR3: TGCGCCAGCAGCTTGGCGGACATCTACACCGGGGAGCTGTTTTTT.

As to this clone: Other DNA sequences in the same sample also yield this CDR3. This chain links TRBV7-2 with TRBJ2-1; TRBD2 might be the D (5 bases). Germline V lookup: CDR1 SGHTA, CDR2 FQGNSA. Between the trimmed V and J ends, which lost 5 bases and 0 bases, there was a span of 5 bases. The CDR3 has 13 residues. The CDR3 DNA reads as TGTGCCAGCAGCGGGAGCTCCTACAATGAGCAGTTCTTC. Protein product: CASSGSSYNEQFF. Using reference TRBV7-2 and TRBJ2-1 for the parts outside the CDR3, the full variable domain is GAGVSQSPSNKVTEKGKDVELRCDPISGHTALYWYRQSLGQGLEFLIYFQGNSAPDKSGLPSDRFSAERTGGSVSTLTIQRTQQEDSAVYLCASSGSSYNEQFFGPGTRLTVL.